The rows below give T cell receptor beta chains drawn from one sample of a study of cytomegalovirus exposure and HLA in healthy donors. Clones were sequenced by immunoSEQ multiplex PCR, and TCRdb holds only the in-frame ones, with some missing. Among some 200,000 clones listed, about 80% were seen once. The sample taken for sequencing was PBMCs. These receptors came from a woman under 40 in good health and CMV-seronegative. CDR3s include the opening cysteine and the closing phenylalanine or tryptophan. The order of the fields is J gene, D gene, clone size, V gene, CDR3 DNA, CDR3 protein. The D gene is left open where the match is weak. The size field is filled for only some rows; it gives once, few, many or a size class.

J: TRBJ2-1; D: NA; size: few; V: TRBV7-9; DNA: TGTGCCAGCAGCTTTGGGGATAGCGCGTACAATGAGCAGTTCTTC; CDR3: CASSFGDSAYNEQFF
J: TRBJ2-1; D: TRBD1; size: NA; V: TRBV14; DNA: TGTGCCAGCAGCCAAGACAACAGGGGTAATAATGAGCAGTTCTTC; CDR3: CASSQDNRGNNEQFF
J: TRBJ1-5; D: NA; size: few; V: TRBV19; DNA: TGTGCCAGTAGTACGAACTACGGGGCCCAGCATTTT; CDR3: CASSTNYGAQHF
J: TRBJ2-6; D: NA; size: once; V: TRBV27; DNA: TGTGCCAGCAGGTTGACAGCTACTGGGGCCAACGTCCTGACTTTC; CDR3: CASRLTATGANVLTF
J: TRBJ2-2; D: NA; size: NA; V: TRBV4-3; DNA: TGCGCCAGCAGCCAAGGCCGGAGCACCGGGGAGCTGTTTTTT; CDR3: CASSQGRSTGELFF
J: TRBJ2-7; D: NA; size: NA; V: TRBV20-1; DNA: TGCAGTGCTCAGAAGGAGGAGGAGCAGTACTTC; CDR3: CSAQKEEEQYF
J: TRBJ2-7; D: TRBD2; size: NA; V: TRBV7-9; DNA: TGTGCCAGCACCCCTAGCGGGAGATTCCACGAGCAGTACTTC; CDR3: CASTPSGRFHEQYF
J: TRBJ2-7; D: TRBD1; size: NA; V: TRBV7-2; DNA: TGTGCCAGCAGCTTAGGGCAGGGGGCCGTCTACGAGCAGTACTTC; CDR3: CASSLGQGAVYEQYF
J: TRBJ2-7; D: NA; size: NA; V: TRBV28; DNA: TGTGCCAGCGTTAGCCCAGGATTAGGGAGCTCCTACGAGCAGTACTTC; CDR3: CASVSPGLGSSYEQYF
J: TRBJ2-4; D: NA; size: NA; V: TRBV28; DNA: TGTGCCACCCAACCCGGCGGGCGCAAAAACATTCAGTACTTC; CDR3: CATQPGGRKNIQYF
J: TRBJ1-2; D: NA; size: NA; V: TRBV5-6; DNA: TGTGCCAGCAGCTTGACAGGGTTCGGGGGCTACACCTTC; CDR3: CASSLTGFGGYTF
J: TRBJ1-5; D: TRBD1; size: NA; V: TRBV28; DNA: TGTGGGGCGACAGGGGGCAGTCAGCCCCAGCATTTT; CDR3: CGATGGSQPQHF
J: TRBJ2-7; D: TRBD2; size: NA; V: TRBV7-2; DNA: TGTGCCAGCAGCCCCACCCCTAGCGGAGCCTACGAGCAGTACTTC; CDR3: CASSPTPSGAYEQYF
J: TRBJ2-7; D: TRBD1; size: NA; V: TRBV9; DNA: TGTGCCAGCAGCGTTGCCGGGGGGACAGGGGAGTCCTACGAGCAGTACTTC; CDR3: CASSVAGGTGESYEQYF
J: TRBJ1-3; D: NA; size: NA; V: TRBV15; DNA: TGTGCCACCAGCAGAGGAGCCAACACCATATATTTT; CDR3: CATSRGANTIYF
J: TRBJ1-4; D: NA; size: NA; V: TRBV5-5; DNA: TGTGCCAGCAGCGTGGACAGTTCTAATGAAAAACTGTTTTTT; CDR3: CASSVDSSNEKLFF
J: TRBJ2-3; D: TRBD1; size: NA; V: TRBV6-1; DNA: TGTGCCAGCAGTGGACAGGGGTCTAGCACAGATACGCAGTATTTT; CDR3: CASSGQGSSTDTQYF
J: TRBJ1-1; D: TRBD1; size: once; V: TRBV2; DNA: TGTGCCAGCAGCGCCGGGACAGTCGTTACGAACACTGAAGCTTTCTTT; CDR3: CASSAGTVVTNTEAFF
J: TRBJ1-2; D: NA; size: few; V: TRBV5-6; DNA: TGTGCCAGCAAAGGGGGACCCGACTATGGCTACACCTTC; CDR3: CASKGGPDYGYTF
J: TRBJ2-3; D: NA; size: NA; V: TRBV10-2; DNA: TGCGCCAGCAGCCAGATCCCCACAGATACGCAGTATTTT; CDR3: CASSQIPTDTQYF
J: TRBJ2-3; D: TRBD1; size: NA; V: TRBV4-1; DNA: TGCGCCAGCAGCCATGGGGGAACAGGGGACGCAGATACGCAGTATTTT; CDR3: CASSHGGTGDADTQYF
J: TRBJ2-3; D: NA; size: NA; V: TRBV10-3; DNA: TGTGCCATCAGGGAGGGACTCCCAGGAGGGCAGTATTTT; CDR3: CAIREGLPGGQYF
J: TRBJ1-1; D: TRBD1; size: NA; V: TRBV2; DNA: TGTGCCAGCCAGGGACAGGGTAAAACTGAAGCTTTCTTT; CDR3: CASQGQGKTEAFF
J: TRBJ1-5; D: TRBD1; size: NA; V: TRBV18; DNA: TGTGCCAGCTCACGACAGGGGGGTAATCAGCCCCAGCATTTT; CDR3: CASSRQGGNQPQHF
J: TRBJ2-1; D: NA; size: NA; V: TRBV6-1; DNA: TGTGCCAGCAGTGAAGCGCGTCGGGTTGGTACTGAGCAGTTCTTC; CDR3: CASSEARRVGTEQFF
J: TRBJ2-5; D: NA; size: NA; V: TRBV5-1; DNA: TGCGCCAGCAGCTCGCAGGGGAGACAAGAGACCCAGTACTTC; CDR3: CASSSQGRQETQYF
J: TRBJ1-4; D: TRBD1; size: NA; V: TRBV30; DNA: TGTGCCTGGAGTACAATACAAGGGGGCGGCGGAAAACTGTTTTTT; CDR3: CAWSTIQGGGGKLFF
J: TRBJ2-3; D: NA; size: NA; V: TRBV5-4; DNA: TGTGCCAGCAGCTTCCCAGGGGTCGGCGCAGATACGCAGTATTTT; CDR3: CASSFPGVGADTQYF
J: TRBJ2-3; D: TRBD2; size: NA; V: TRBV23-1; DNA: TGCGCCAGCAGTCAAGAGATTGGGCGGGAGGAAGATACGCAGTATTTT; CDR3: CASSQEIGREEDTQYF
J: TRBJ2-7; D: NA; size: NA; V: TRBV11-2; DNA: TGTGCCAGCAGCTGGGGAGACTACGAGCAGTACTTC; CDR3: CASSWGDYEQYF
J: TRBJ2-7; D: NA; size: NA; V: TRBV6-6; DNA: TGTGCCAGCAGTTACGCCTACTACGAGCAGTACTTC; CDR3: CASSYAYYEQYF
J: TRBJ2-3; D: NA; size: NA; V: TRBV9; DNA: TGTGCCAGCAGCCCCCTGAAGGGGCAAGCAGATACGCAGTATTTT; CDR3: CASSPLKGQADTQYF
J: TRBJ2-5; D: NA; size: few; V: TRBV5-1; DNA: TGCGCCAGCAGCTTGGAAGGCAGGGGGGTTGAGACCCAGTACTTC; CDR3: CASSLEGRGVETQYF
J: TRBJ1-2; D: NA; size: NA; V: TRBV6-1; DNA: TGTGCCAGAGGGGGATCGGACTATGGCTACACCTTC; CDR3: CARGGSDYGYTF
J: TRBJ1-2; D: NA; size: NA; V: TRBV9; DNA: TGTGCCAGCAGCGTAGGCAGCGAGTATGGCTACACCTTC; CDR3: CASSVGSEYGYTF
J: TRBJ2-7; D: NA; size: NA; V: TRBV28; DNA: TGTGCCAGCGGGGTCACTGCGGGACGCTCAAGCTCCTACGAGCAGTACTTC; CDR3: CASGVTAGRSSSYEQYF
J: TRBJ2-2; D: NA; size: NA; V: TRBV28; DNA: TGTGCCAGCACCCCCGGTCCCCTAGCGAACACCGGGGAGCTGTTTTTT; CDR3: CASTPGPLANTGELFF
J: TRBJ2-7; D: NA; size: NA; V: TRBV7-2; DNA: TGTGCCAGCCGCCAATGGGCAGGGCCCTACGAGCAGTACTTC; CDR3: CASRQWAGPYEQYF
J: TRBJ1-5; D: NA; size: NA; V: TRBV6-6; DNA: TGTGCCAGCAGTTACAGTCGAGGGCGGACCTATCAGCCCCAGCATTTT; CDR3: CASSYSRGRTYQPQHF
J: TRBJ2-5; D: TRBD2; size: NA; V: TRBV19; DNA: TGTGCCAGTAGTATAGGTCTAGCGGGTATCCAAGAGACCCAGTACTTC; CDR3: CASSIGLAGIQETQYF
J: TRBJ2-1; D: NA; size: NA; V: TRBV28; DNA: TGTGCCAGCAGTTTATCGCCGGGAATAGGTGAGCAGTTCTTC; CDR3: CASSLSPGIGEQFF
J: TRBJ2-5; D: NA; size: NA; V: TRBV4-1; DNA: TGCGCCAGCAGCCAAGATCTGGCAGACGGGGAGACCCAGTACTTC; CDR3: CASSQDLADGETQYF
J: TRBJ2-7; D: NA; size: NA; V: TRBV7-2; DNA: TGTGCCAGCACCCCACAGGGGAGGAGCTACTACGAGCAGTACTTC; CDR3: CASTPQGRSYYEQYF
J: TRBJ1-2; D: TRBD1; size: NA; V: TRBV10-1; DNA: TGCGCCAGCAGAGTGGGAAGGACAGGGAGGGGAGTTGACTATGGCTACACCTTC; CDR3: CASRVGRTGRGVDYGYTF
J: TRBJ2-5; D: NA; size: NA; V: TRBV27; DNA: TGTGCCAGCAGTCGGCCTAGGGGCCCTCAGTACTTC; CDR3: CASSRPRGPQYF
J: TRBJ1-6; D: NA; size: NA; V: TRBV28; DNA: TGTGCCAGCAGCTCGGGGACTACTCAGGTTAATTCACCCCTCCACTTT; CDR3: CASSSGTTQVNSPLHF
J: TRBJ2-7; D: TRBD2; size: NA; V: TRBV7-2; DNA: TGTGCCAGCAGCTTAGTACCTGGCGGGGGGGGGTCCTACGAGCAGTACTTC; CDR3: CASSLVPGGGGSYEQYF
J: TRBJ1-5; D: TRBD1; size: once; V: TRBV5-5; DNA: TGTGCCAGCAGCTCCGGGACAGGTCCATCAGGCCAGCCCCAGCATTTT; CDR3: CASSSGTGPSGQPQHF
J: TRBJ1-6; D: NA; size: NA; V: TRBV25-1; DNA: TGTGCCAGCAAAGGGGGATGGGGATCACCCCTCCACTTT; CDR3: CASKGGWGSPLHF
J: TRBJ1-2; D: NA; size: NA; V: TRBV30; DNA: TGTGCCTGTACAGGGAACTGGGGTGGCTACACCTTC; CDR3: CACTGNWGGYTF
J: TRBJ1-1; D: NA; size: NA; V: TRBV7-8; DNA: TGTGCCAGCAGCTTAGAGAGCTCGGTCACTGAAGCTTTCTTT; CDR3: CASSLESSVTEAFF
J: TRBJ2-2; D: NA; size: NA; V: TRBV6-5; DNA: TGTGCCAGCACCTCAGTGGGCGCGAACACCGGGGAGCTGTTTTTT; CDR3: CASTSVGANTGELFF
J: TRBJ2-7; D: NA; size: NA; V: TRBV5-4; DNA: TGTGCCAGCAGCTTGCCCGGACAGAACTACGAGCAGTACTTC; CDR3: CASSLPGQNYEQYF
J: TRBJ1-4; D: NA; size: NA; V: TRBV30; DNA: TGTGCCTGGAGTGTAGGGGACACTGACCCTTCTAATGAAAAACTGTTTTTT; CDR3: CAWSVGDTDPSNEKLFF
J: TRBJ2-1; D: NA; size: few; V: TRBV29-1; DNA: TGCAGCGCGGAAATAATCGGGACTCAACACAATGAGCAGTTCTTC; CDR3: CSAEIIGTQHNEQFF
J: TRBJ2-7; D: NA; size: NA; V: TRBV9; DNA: TGTGCCAGCAGCGGGCCCCTCCAGGGGGGCGAGCAGTACTTC; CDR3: CASSGPLQGGEQYF
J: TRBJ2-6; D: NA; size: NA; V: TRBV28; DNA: TGTGCCAGCAGTCCCTACCTGGTTAACTTCGTCCCTGGGGCCAACGTCCTGACTTTC; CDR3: CASSPYLVNFVPGANVLTF
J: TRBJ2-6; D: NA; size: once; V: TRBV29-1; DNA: TGCAGCGTCTTTCGACAGTCTGGTGGGGCCAACGGCCTGACTTTC; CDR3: CSVFRQSGGANGLTF
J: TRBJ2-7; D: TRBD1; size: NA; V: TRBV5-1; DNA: TGCGCCAGCAGCTTTGGCTCGGGACAGAGCTACGAGCAGTACTTC; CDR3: CASSFGSGQSYEQYF